This T cell receptor beta chain was documented in a study of cytomegalovirus exposure and HLA in healthy donors. Note on this clone: The antigen is undetermined.

60 Vbeta and 13 Jbeta primers were used in PCR. Profiling relied on immunoSEQ multiplex PCR, and the TCRdb table lists in-frame clones only, not all of them. The data show around 170,000 clones, 80% seen once. The germline V and J ends were trimmed by 4 bases and 0 bases, with 17 bases remaining between them. Germline V gene sequence: CDR1 MDHEN, CDR2 SYDVKM. This CDR3 spans 17 amino acids. General study points: Later analysis identified over 15,000 TCR beta sequences associated with HLA alleles, using a false discovery rate threshold of 0.05. In vitro testing confirmed a few CMV-associated chains as specific for CMV antigens. Researchers counted 164 TCR beta chains as cytomegalovirus-associated. In a later analysis, TCR beta V- and J-gene trimming was associated with a missense DCLRE1C variant.

Sample: PBMCs. This sequence was found in a man between 35 and 55 years old in good health and CMV-seropositive. This chain uses TRBV28 with TRBJ2-3; D possibly corresponds to TRBD2 (6 bases). DNA for the CDR3: TGTGCCAGCAGTTACTCCGTGAGCGGGCCGAGCACAGATACGCAGTATTTT. Protein product: CASSYSVSGPSTDTQYF.